This T cell receptor beta chain was observed in a study of shared clonotypes between healthy human individuals. The CDR3 is 16 amino acids. In germline, CDR1 is SGHNT, CDR2 YENEEA. Trimming left V 4 bases short and J 5 bases short, with 20 bases between. The data were produced by immunoSEQ multiplex PCR, yet TCRdb's version contains in-frame clones alone and is incomplete. The repertoire holds about a million clones, with 65% to 75% as singletons. About this clone itself: Its target is unknown. This may stem from a read error, because a much larger clone lies one nucleotide away.

Overall study findings and caveats: Of the naive CD4 clonotypes, approximately 5% were shared across a few donors. Represented genetic and exposure-history diversity was restricted by having few donors.

Healthy adults negative for HIV, lacking recent acute infections or vaccinations, served as donors. Sequencing was performed on memory CD4+ T cells sorted from blood. The subset is: CD45RA-negative fraction. The sequence came from a man between 18 and 35 years old in good health. The rearrangement links TRBV11-3 to TRBJ2-5; D is possibly TRBD1 or TRBD2 (6 bases each). The CDR3 nucleotides are TGTGCCAGCAGCTCAATCCGCGGGGCAGGGGACGAGACCCAGTACTTC. This encodes CASSSIRGAGDETQYF.